The TCR beta chain described here comes from a study of shared clonotypes between healthy human individuals. General study findings and limits: Memory subsets had estimated richness that was generally smaller than that of naive subsets. The authors sampled blood alone, and tissue repertoires likely differ. All-four-donor shared clonotypes had higher generation probabilities than non-shared clonotypes did.

Those who donated, Caucasian adults without exception, all lived in Nashville, Tennessee. The assay was immunoSEQ multiplex PCR, and TCRdb's table has in-frame clones only and misses some. The table lists some 2,000,000 clones, approximately 94% of them singletons, with 0.13% in the top ten. This clone has a single count. The antigen is unknown. V gave up 7 bases and J gave up 4 bases, with 11 bases separating them. This CDR3 has 13 amino acids. From germline, CDR1 is MNHEY and CDR2 SVGAGI. Sequenced: naive CD4+ T cells sorted from blood. Subset defined: CD45RA+ positively selected. This clonotype was obtained from a man aged 18 to 29 in good health. The chain recombines TRBV6-5 with TRBJ1-5; D uncertain. The CDR3 DNA sequence: TGTGCCAGCACTAAAGGGCAGAATCAGCCCCAGCATTTT. Translated: CASTKGQNQPQHF.